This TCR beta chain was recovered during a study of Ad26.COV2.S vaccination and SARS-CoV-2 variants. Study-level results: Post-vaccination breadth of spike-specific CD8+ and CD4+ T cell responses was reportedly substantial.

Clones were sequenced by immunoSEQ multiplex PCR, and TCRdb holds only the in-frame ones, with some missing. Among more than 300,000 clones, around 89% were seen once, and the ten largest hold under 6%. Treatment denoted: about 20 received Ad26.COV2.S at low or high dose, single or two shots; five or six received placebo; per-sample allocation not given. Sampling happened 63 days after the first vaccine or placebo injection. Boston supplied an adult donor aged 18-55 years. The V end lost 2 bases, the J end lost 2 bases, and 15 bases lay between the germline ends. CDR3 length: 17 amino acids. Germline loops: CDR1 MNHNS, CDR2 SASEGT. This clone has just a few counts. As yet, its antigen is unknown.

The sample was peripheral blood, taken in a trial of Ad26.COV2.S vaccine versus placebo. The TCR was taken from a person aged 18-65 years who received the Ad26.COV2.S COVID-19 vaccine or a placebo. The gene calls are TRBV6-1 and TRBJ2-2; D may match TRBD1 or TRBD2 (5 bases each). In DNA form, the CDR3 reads TGTGCCAGCAGTGAACTGGGACCCGGGACCAACACCGGGGAGCTGTTTTTT. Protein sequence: CASSELGPGTNTGELFF.